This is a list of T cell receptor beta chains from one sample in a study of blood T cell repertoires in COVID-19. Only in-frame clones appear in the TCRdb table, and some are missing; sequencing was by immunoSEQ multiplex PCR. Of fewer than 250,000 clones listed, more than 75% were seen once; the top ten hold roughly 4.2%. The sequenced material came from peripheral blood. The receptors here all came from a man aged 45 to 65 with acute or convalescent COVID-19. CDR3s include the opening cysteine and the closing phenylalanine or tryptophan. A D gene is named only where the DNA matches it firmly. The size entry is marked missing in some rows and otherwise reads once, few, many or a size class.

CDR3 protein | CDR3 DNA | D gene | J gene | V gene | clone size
CASSHGQGFGNEQFF | TGTGCCAGCAGCCACGGACAGGGGTTCGGCAATGAGCAGTTCTTC | TRBD1 | TRBJ2-1 | TRBV3-1/TRBV3-2 | once
CASSWGEVYGYTF | TGTGCCAGCAGTTGGGGGGAGGTCTATGGCTACACCTTC | - | TRBJ1-2 | TRBV12-3/TRBV12-4 | -
CASNRDRSFLAQHF | TGTGCCAGCAACCGGGACAGATCGTTCTTGGCCCAGCATTTT | TRBD1 | TRBJ1-5 | TRBV6-5 | few
CASSSLEGADYGYTF | TGTGCCAGCAGTTCACTCGAGGGGGCGGACTATGGCTACACCTTC | TRBD1 | TRBJ1-2 | TRBV6-5 | -
CASSLATGGYGYTF | TGTGCCAGCAGCTTGGCCACAGGGGGATATGGCTACACCTTC | TRBD1 | TRBJ1-2 | TRBV5-5 | -
CASRISDRGIYEQYF | TGTGCCAGCAGGATCTCGGACAGGGGAATTTACGAGCAGTACTTC | TRBD1 | TRBJ2-7 | TRBV6-5 | -
CASSPQSRTGSKMNTEAFF | TGTGCCAGCTCACCTCAATCTCGGACAGGCAGCAAGATGAACACTGAAGCTTTCTTT | TRBD1 | TRBJ1-1 | TRBV18 | -
CASRGRTGELFF | TGTGCCAGCAGGGGCAGAACCGGGGAGCTGTTTTTT | - | TRBJ2-2 | TRBV12-3/TRBV12-4 | -
CASSQPLGTGDNEQFF | TGTGCCAGCAGCCAGCCCCTAGGGACAGGGGACAATGAGCAGTTCTTC | TRBD1 | TRBJ2-1 | TRBV5-6 | -
CASSFPSGKFQPQHF | TGTGCCAGCAGCTTCCCTTCAGGGAAGTTCCAGCCCCAGCATTTT | - | TRBJ1-5 | TRBV11-2 | -
CASSLGQGLNTEAFF | TGTGCCAGCAGCTTAGGTCAGGGATTGAACACTGAAGCTTTCTTT | - | TRBJ1-1 | TRBV7-3 | -
CASSARQENTEAFF | TGCGCCAGCAGCGCCCGACAGGAGAACACTGAAGCTTTCTTT | - | TRBJ1-1 | TRBV4-1 | -
CASSHSVGPGSSSYNSPLHF | TGCGCCAGCAGTCACTCGGTAGGGCCGGGATCGAGCTCCTATAATTCACCCCTCCACTTT | - | TRBJ1-6 | TRBV23-1 | -
CATYGGDYEQYF | TGTGCCACTTACGGCGGGGACTACGAGCAGTACTTC | - | TRBJ2-7 | TRBV6-1 | -
CASSLTGVADTQYF | TGCGCCAGCAGCCTCACAGGGGTGGCAGATACGCAGTATTTT | TRBD1 | TRBJ2-3 | TRBV4-1 | -